The rows below give T cell receptor beta chains drawn from one sample of a study of T cells in Graves' hyperthyroidism and ophthalmopathy. One entry per CDR3 protein results from TCRdb running MiXCR on the multiplex PCR reads. The data hold about 420,000 distinct CDR3 sequences, with roughly 15% observed a single time. Specimen: blood. All receptors come from a woman between 18 and 29 years old with Graves' hyperthyroidism. Each CDR3 is given with its conserved first and last residue. Fields, in order: CDR3 DNA, CDR3 protein, V gene, J gene, clone size, D gene. The D gene is left open where the match is weak. Only part of the rows carry a size: once, few, many, or a class if the clone is expanded.

CDR3nt: TGTGCCAGCCGTGGTGGCGAAACCTACAATGAGCAGTTCTTC; CDR3aa: CASRGGETYNEQFF; v_gene: TRBV6-2/TRBV6-3; j_gene: TRBJ2-1; abundance: once; d_gene: -
CDR3nt: TGTGCCACACGGGGGGATGAGGGCTACACCTTC; CDR3aa: CATRGDEGYTF; v_gene: TRBV7-2; j_gene: TRBJ1-2; abundance: many; d_gene: -
CDR3nt: TGTGCCAGCAGCTTAGGGGGAGCTACCTACAATGAGCAGTTCTTC; CDR3aa: CASSLGGATYNEQFF; v_gene: TRBV11-3; j_gene: TRBJ2-1; abundance: many; d_gene: -
CDR3nt: TGTGCCAGCAGGCCGCCCGGGACAGTTAAAAACATTCAGTACTTC; CDR3aa: CASRPPGTVKNIQYF; v_gene: TRBV6-1; j_gene: TRBJ2-4; abundance: -; d_gene: TRBD1
CDR3nt: TGTGCCTGGAGTTTAAACAGGTACGAGCAGTACTTC; CDR3aa: CAWSLNRYEQYF; v_gene: TRBV30; j_gene: TRBJ2-7; abundance: many; d_gene: -
CDR3nt: TGTGCCAGCCCACGGGGGGAGCTGCTCAGGGGGACCTACGAGCAGTACTTC; CDR3aa: CASPRGELLRGTYEQYF; v_gene: TRBV6-4; j_gene: TRBJ2-7; abundance: many; d_gene: -
CDR3nt: TGTGCCAGCAGCTCGACAGGACGAGGCGCCCAAGAGACCCAGTACTTC; CDR3aa: CASSSTGRGAQETQYF; v_gene: TRBV7-9; j_gene: TRBJ2-5; abundance: -; d_gene: -
CDR3nt: TGCAGCGTCGGGACAGGGTATTCGTATGGCTACACCTTC; CDR3aa: CSVGTGYSYGYTF; v_gene: TRBV29-1; j_gene: TRBJ1-2; abundance: many; d_gene: TRBD1
CDR3nt: TGTGCCAGCAGCACCCCAGCGGGGGATGAGCAGTTCTTC; CDR3aa: CASSTPAGDEQFF; v_gene: TRBV13; j_gene: TRBJ2-1; abundance: -; d_gene: TRBD2
CDR3nt: TGTGCCAGCAGTGAAAACTACGGGGGGCTTGGCTACACCTTC; CDR3aa: CASSENYGGLGYTF; v_gene: TRBV6-1; j_gene: TRBJ1-2; abundance: many; d_gene: -
CDR3nt: TGTGCCAGCAGGTGGACAGAGAACACTGAAGCTTTCTTT; CDR3aa: CASRWTENTEAFF; v_gene: TRBV7-2; j_gene: TRBJ1-1; abundance: many; d_gene: -
CDR3nt: TGTGCCAGCAGTTTTCGGACAGGGTCGGGCACTGAAGCTTTCTTT; CDR3aa: CASSFRTGSGTEAFF; v_gene: TRBV27; j_gene: TRBJ1-1; abundance: many; d_gene: TRBD1
CDR3nt: TGTGCCAGCAGCTTAGGGCAGCGAGCAACTAATGAAAAACTGTTTTTT; CDR3aa: CASSLGQRATNEKLFF; v_gene: TRBV7-9; j_gene: TRBJ1-4; abundance: few; d_gene: -
CDR3nt: TGTGCCAGTAGTATACGCCCGGACACCCGGCAGTACTTC; CDR3aa: CASSIRPDTRQYF; v_gene: TRBV19; j_gene: TRBJ2-7; abundance: -; d_gene: -
CDR3nt: TGTGCCAGCAGCGTAGTGGGGGCTGGGGAGCTGTTTTTT; CDR3aa: CASSVVGAGELFF; v_gene: TRBV9; j_gene: TRBJ2-2; abundance: -; d_gene: -
CDR3nt: TGTGCCAGTACCGACAGGGAAGGAGATCAGCCCCAGCATTTT; CDR3aa: CASTDREGDQPQHF; v_gene: TRBV2; j_gene: TRBJ1-5; abundance: many; d_gene: TRBD1
CDR3nt: TGTGCCAGCAGCGGCCTAGCGGACTACTCCTACAATGAGCAGTTCTTC; CDR3aa: CASSGLADYSYNEQFF; v_gene: TRBV12-3/TRBV12-4; j_gene: TRBJ2-1; abundance: many; d_gene: TRBD2